This T cell receptor (beta chain) is drawn from a study of blood T cell repertoires in COVID-19. The germline CDR1 and CDR2 sequences are SGHNT and YYREEE (reference sequence). CDR3 length: 14 amino acids. V lost 2 bases and J 5 bases, leaving 13 bases between the germline ends. Produced via immunoSEQ multiplex PCR; TCRdb's table is partial and in-frame only. The sample has roughly 230,000 clones; around 85% are singletons. This TCR was recovered from an elderly woman with acute or convalescent COVID-19. Sequenced material: peripheral blood. The rearrangement uses TRBV5-4 and TRBJ2-5; D may be TRBD1 (6 bases). The CDR3 here is CASSFAQGPETQYF. The CDR3 nucleotides read TGTGCCAGCAGCTTCGCTCAGGGGCCCGAGACCCAGTACTTC.